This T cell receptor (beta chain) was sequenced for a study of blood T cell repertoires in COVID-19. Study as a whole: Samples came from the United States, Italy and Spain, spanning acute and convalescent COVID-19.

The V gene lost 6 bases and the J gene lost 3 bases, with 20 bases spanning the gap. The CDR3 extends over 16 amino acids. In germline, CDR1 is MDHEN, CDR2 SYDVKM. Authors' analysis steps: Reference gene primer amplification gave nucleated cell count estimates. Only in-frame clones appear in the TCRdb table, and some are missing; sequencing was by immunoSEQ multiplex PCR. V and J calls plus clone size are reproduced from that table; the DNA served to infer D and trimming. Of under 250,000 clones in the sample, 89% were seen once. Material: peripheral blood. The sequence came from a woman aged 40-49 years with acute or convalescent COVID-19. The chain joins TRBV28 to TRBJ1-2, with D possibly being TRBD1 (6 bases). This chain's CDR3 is CASSRRGEGVDYGYTF. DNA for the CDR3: TGTGCCAGCAGCCGAAGGGGGGAGGGGGTAGACTATGGCTACACCTTC.